This T cell receptor (beta chain) was profiled in a study of identical twins. This clonotype appeared many times. TCRdb redid the calling of the 5' RACE reads with MiXCR, one entry per CDR3 protein. The table lists some 790,000 distinct CDR3 sequences, 15% to 20% of them singletons. The length of the CDR3 is 16 residues. Germline values: CDR1 SGHRS, CDR2 YFSETQ. With 2 bases clipped from V and 1 base from J, the junction kept 6 bases outside the gene matches. Separately, the same data were catalogued under a study of T cells expressing NK-cell markers.

Sequencing was carried out using PBMCs. The receptor was derived from a woman aged 18-29 years in good health. The gene calls are TRBV5-1 and TRBJ2-7; TRBD2 matches at 10 bases. The CDR3 nucleotides read TGCGCCAGCAGCTTTCTGATTAGCGGGGGGTCCTACGAGCAGTACTTC. Its protein is CASSFLISGGSYEQYF.